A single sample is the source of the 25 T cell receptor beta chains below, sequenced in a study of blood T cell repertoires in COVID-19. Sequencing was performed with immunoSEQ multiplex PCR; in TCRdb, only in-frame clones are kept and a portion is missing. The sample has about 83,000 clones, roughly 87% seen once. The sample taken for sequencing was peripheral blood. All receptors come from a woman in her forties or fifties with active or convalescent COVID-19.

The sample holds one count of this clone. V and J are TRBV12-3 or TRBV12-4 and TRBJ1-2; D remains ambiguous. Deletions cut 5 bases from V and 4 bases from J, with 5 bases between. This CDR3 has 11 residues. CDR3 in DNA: TGTGCCAGCAGTCGGAGCTATGGCTACACCTTC. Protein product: CASSRSYGYTF.

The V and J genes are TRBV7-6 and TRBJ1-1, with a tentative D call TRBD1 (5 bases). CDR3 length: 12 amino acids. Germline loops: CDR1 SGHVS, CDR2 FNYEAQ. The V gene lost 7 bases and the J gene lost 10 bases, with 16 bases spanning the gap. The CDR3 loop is CASTPWGVLAFF. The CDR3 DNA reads TGTGCCAGCACCCCCTGGGGGGTGTTAGCTTTCTTT.

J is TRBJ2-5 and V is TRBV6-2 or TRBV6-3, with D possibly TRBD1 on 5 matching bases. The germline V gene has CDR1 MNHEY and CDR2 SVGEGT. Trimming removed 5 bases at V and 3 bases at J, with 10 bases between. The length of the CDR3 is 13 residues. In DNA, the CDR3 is TGTGCCAGCAGTAGTAGGGGCGAAGAGACCCAGTACTTC. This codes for CASSSRGEETQYF.

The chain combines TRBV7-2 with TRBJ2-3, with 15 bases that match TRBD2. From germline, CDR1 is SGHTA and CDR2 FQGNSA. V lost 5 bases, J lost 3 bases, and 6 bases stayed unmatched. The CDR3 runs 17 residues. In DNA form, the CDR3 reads TGTGCCAGCAGCATAGGCGGGACTAGCGGGGGGACAGATACGCAGTATTTT. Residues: CASSIGGTSGGTDTQYF.

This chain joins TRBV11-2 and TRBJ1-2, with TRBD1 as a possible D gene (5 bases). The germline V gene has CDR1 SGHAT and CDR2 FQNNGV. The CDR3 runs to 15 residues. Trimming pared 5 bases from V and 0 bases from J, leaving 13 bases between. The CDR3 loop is CASSPVGGANYGYTF. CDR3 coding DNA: TGTGCCAGCAGCCCAGTGGGGGGAGCTAACTATGGCTACACCTTC.

The CDR3 is CASSLVVTGNTEAFF. In nucleotides, the CDR3 is TGTGCCAGCAGCTTGGTTGTGACGGGGAACACTGAAGCTTTCTTT. The V gene is TRBV5-5, the J gene TRBJ1-1; D is unresolved. CDR1 is SGHKS, CDR2 YYEKEE, per germline (reference sequence). CDR3 size: 15 residues. The V and J ends lost 0 bases and 1 base respectively, with 10 bases between them.

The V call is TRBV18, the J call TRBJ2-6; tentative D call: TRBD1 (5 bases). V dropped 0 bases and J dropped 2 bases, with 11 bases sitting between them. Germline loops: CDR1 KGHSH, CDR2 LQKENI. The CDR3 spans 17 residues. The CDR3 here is CASSPPGRGAGANVLTF. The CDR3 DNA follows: TGTGCCAGCTCACCACCGGGAAGGGGCGCTGGGGCCAACGTCCTGACTTTC.

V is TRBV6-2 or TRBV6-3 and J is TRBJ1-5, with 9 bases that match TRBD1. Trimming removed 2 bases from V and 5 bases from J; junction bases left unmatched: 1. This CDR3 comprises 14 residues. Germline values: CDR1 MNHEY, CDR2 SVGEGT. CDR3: CASSYRTGDQPQHF. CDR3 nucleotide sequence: TGTGCCAGCAGTTACCGGACAGGGGATCAGCCCCAGCATTTT.

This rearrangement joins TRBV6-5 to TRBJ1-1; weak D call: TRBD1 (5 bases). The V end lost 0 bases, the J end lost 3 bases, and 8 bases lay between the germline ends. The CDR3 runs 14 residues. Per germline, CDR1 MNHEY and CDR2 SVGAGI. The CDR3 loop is CASSYSGGDTEAFF. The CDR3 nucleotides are TGTGCCAGCAGTTACTCGGGAGGGGACACTGAAGCTTTCTTT.

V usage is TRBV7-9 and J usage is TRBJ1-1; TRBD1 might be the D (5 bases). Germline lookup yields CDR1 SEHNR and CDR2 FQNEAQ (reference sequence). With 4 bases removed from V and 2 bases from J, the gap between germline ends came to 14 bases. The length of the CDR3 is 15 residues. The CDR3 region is CASSSLTEVNTEAFF. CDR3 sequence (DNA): TGTGCCAGCAGCTCCCTGACAGAGGTAAACACTGAAGCTTTCTTT.

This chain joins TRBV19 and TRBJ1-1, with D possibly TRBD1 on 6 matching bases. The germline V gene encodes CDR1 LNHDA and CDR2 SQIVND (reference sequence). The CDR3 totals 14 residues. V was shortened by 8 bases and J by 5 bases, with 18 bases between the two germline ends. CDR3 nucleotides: TGTGCCAGTCGGCCGCAAAGGGGGAGAACTGAAGCTTTCTTT. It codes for CASRPQRGRTEAFF.

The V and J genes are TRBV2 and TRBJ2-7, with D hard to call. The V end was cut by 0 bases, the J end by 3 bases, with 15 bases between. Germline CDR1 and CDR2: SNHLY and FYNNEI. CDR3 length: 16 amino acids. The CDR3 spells CASSEAINSESYEQYF. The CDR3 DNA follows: TGTGCCAGCAGTGAAGCAATTAATAGTGAAAGCTACGAGCAGTACTTC. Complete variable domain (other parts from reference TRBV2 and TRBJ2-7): EPEVTQTPSHQVTQMGQEVILRCVPISNHLYFYWYRQILGQKVEFLVSFYNNEISEKSEIFDDQFSVERPDGSNFTLKIRSTKLEDSAMYFCASSEAINSESYEQYFGPGTRLTVT.

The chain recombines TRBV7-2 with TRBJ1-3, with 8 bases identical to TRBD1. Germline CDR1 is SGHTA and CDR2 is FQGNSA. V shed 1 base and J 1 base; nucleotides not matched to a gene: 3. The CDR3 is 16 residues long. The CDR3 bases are TGTGCCAGCAGCTTAGGGACAGGGCTATCTGGAAACACCATATATTTT. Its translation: CASSLGTGLSGNTIYF.

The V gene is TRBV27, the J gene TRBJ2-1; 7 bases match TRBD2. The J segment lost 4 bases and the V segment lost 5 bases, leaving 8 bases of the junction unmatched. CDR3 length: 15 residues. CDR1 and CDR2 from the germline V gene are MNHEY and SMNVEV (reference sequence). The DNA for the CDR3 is TGTGCCAGCAGTCCCCCTGGGGGGGTTTACAATGAGCAGTTCTTC. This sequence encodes CASSPPGGVYNEQFF.

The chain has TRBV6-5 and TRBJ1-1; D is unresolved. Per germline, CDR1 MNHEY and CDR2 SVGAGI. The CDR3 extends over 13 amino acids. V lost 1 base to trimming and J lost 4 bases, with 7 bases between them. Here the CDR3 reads CASSYWSLTEAFF. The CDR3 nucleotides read TGTGCCAGCAGTTACTGGAGCCTCACTGAAGCTTTCTTT.

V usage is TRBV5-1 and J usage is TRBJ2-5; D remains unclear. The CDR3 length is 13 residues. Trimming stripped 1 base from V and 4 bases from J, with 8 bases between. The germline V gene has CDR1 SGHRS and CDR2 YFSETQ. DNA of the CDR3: TGCGCCAGCAGCTTGACACCCTTAGAGACCCAGTACTTC. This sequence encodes CASSLTPLETQYF.

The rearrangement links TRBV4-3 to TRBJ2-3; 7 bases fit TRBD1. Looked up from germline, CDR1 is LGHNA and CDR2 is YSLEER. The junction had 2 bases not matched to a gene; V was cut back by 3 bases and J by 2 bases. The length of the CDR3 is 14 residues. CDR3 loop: CASSQTGHTDTQYF. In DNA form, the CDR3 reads TGCGCCAGCAGCCAGACAGGGCACACAGATACGCAGTATTTT.

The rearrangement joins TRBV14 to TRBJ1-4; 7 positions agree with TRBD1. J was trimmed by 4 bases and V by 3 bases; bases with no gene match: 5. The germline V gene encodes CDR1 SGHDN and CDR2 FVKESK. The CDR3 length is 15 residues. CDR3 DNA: TGTGCCAGCAGCCATAGGGACAGCCGTAATGAAAAACTGTTTTTT. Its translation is CASSHRDSRNEKLFF.

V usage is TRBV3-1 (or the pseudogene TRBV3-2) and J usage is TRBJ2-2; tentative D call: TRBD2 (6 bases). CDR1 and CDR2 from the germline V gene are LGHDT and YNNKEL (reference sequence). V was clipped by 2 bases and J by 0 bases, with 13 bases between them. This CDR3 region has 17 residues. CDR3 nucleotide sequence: TGTGCCAGCAGCCAAAACAGAGGGACTTCGAACACCGGGGAGCTGTTTTTT. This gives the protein CASSQNRGTSNTGELFF.

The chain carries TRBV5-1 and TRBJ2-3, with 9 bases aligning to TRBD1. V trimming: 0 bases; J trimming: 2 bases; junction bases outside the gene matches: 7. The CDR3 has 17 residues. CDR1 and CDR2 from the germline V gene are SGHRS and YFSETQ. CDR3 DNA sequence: TGCGCCAGCAGCTTGGCCCCGGGACAGGGAATCACAGATACGCAGTATTTT. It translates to CASSLAPGQGITDTQYF.

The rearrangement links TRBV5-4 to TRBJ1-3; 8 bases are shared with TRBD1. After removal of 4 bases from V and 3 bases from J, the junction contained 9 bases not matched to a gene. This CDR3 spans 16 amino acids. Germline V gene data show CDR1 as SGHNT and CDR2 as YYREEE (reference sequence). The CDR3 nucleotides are TGTGCCAGCAGCCCGACAGGGGAAGGGTTTGGAAACACCATATATTTT. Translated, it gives CASSPTGEGFGNTIYF.

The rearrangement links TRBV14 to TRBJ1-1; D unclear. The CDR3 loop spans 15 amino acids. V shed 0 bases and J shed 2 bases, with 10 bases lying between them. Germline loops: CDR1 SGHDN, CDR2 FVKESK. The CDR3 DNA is TGTGCCAGCAGCCAAGAGGCTGGCCTTAACACTGAAGCTTTCTTT. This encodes CASSQEAGLNTEAFF.

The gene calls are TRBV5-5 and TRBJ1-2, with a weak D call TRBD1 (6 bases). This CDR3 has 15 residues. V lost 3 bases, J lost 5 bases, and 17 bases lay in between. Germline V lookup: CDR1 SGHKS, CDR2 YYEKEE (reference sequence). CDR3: CASSYVRGQGYGYTF. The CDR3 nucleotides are TGTGCCAGCAGCTACGTCCGGGGCCAGGGGTATGGCTACACCTTC.

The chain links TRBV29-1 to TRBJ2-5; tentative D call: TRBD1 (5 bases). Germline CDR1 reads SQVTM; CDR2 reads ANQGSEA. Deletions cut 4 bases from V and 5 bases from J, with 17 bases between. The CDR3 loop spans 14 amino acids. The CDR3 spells CSVAQGAIWETQYF. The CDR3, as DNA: TGCAGCGTTGCCCAAGGGGCAATTTGGGAGACCCAGTACTTC.

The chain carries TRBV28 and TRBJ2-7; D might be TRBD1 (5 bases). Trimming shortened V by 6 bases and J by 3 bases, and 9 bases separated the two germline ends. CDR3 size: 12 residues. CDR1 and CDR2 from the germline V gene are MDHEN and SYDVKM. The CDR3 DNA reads TGTGCCAGCAGCAGGGTCCTCTACGAGCAGTACTTC. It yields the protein CASSRVLYEQYF.